This is a list of T cell receptor beta chains from one sample in a study of blood T cell repertoires in COVID-19. The data were produced by immunoSEQ multiplex PCR, yet TCRdb's version contains in-frame clones alone and is incomplete. The data show about 310,000 clones, with 87% seen just once and roughly 2.3% held by the top ten. The sequenced sample consisted of peripheral blood. These receptors originate from a man between 18 and 29 years old with active or convalescent COVID-19. CDR3s include the opening cysteine and the closing phenylalanine or tryptophan. Each record gives: V gene, CDR3 protein.

TRBV9 | CASSVDAATVSYEQYF
TRBV6-5 | CASSYTGGGNQPQHF
TRBV2 | CASSGDRSSYEQYF
TRBV19 | CASSLGLAGGTDTQYF
TRBV18 | CASSDTDVNQPQHF
TRBV9 | CASSVEGGNQPQHF
TRBV4-3 | CASSPSGGRNGYTF
TRBV6-5 | CASKPGGSYGYTF
TRBV3-1/TRBV3-2 | CASSRTSGYYNEQFF
TRBV27 | CASRSPGTGFEQYF